This T cell receptor beta chain was recorded in a study of T cells in Graves' hyperthyroidism and ophthalmopathy (dated by TCRdb to about 2019). Study-wide context: Peripheral blood was collected at initial diagnosis, before any treatment. The roughly 100 discovery patients were randomly divided into training and test sets at a 7:3 ratio. In addition, the study compared T-cell repertoires in thyroid tissue and in blood from over 5 Graves' hyperthyroidism patients. Whether ophthalmopathy could be predicted prospectively was tested in an independent validation cohort made up of roughly 19 hyperthyroidism patients plus 17 patients who later progressed to ophthalmopathy. A discovery cohort of roughly 100 patients, roughly 45 with Graves' ophthalmopathy and more than 55 with stable Graves' hyperthyroidism, was used to find distinguishing TCR V-J signatures. The paper describes TCR Vbeta CDR3 sequencing of 135 peripheral blood samples, made up of approximately 40 ophthalmopathy patients, 70 to 75 hyperthyroidism patients and 17 progressor patients. After blood sampling, hyperthyroidism patients were treated with methimazole at a starting dose of 30 mg daily, and ophthalmopathy patients were treated with high-dose intravenous methylprednisolone.

Amplification of TCR beta CDR3 regions was carried out from RNA transcripts. The first round of RT-PCR for the TCR CDR3 was performed with the HTBI primer set and the Qiagen OneStep RT-PCR kit. The libraries were constructed in a second round of multiplex PCR and then size-selected and purified. The libraries were sequenced on an Illumina HiSeq2000 using paired-end 100 bp reads. The original pipeline was this. SOAPnuke was used to process the raw data, with reads discarded if the reads contained adapters or uncalled bases, had a mean Phred below 15, or lacked an exact constant-primer or identifier match. COPE v1.2.5 was used to merge the high-quality paired reads, and each unique nucleotide sequence was defined as a clonotype. Clonotypes were aligned to IMGT TRBV, TRBD and TRBJ reference segments using MiTCR v1.1. The analysis included only V-J combinations with a frequency above 0.0001, which together covered around 99% of the repertoires. The TCS score was defined as F50 (clonal expansion) divided by E x V (chaos), with BLOSUM62-based TCRdist calculated between CDR3 peptides within each V-J. Welch's t-statistics and random forest reduced around 550 V-J features to about 12, which were used in a naive Bayes classifier (R e1071). TCRdb reran the public reads through fastp at Q25 and MiXCR, keeping productive beta chains. Rows merge per CDR3 protein into single entries with the most common DNA and genes. In this record, the V and J calls reflect TCRdb's handling and not the investigators' own analysis. The sample has some 50,000 distinct CDR3 sequences on record, roughly 50% of them singletons. The ten top clones hold just over 9% of the sample.

The germline V end is reduced by 0 bases and the J end by 2 bases; junction bases left unmatched: 6. CDR1 and CDR2 (MGHRA, YSYEKL) derive from the germline V gene. The CDR3, cysteine through phenylalanine, is 17 amino acids long. Only the CDR3 portion is preserved as DNA: 51 bases, with reading frame beginning at the first base. Overall results and qualifications from the work: In validation, progression to ophthalmopathy was predicted by the model with around 70% sensitivity and 72.22% specificity, a median of roughly 6.4 months before onset. Sample size was not statistically predetermined, and blinding of investigators to group allocation was not performed. A 13 V-J signature model separated ophthalmopathy from stable hyperthyroidism, with nearly 90% sensitivity and just under 84% specificity in cross-validation and 80%/75% in testing. Blood samples also contained most of the expanded thyroid clonotypes (frequency above 0.001), which suggests that blood repertoires may reflect thyroid immune responses.

Worth noting for this clonotype: It lacks a known antigen. Base qualities were left out, and no much larger clone turns up one base away.

Moderately to severely active disease, a Clinical Activity Score of at least 3, a NOSPECS grade of at least 4, and a duration under 3 months were present in ophthalmopathy patients. The study excluded patients with uncontrolled infections, other autoimmune diseases, pregnancy or lactation. Diagnoses were based on clinical symptoms, serum thyroxine and TRAb, thyroid ultrasound and orbital computed tomography. Ficoll-Paque density gradient centrifugation was used to isolate PBMCs from approximately 11 ml of fresh peripheral blood. Total RNA was extracted using Trizol reagent, and RNA quality was assessed on an Agilent 2100 Bioanalyzer.

The chain couples TRBV4-1 to TRBJ2-3, and TRBD1 matches 9 of the central bases. Sequencing used blood. This clonotype originated in a woman in her fifties or sixties with Graves' ophthalmopathy. In nucleotides, the sequence is TGCGCCAGCAGCCAAGACGGACAGGGGACGCACACAGATACGCAGTATTTT. Its translation is CASSQDGQGTHTDTQYF.